This T cell receptor beta chain emerged from a study of shared clonotypes between healthy human individuals. In the naive CD8 group, cells lacked CD45RO and were positively selected for CCR7, so terminally differentiated effector memory CD45RA+ cells were left out. V shed 4 bases and J shed 4 bases, with 16 bases lying between them. The CDR3 runs 15 residues. CDR1 is MNHEY, CDR2 SMNVEV, per germline (reference sequence). Sequencing was performed with immunoSEQ multiplex PCR; in TCRdb, only in-frame clones are kept and a portion is missing. The profile shows about 1.9 million clones, around 93% of them singletons.

The TCR sequence derives from a man younger than 35 in good health. Some clones in this sample may be carry-over from other donors' samples. V and J are TRBV27 and TRBJ1-2; tentative D call: TRBD1 (6 bases). The sample consisted of naive CD8+ T cells from PBMCs. The CDR3 reads CASSSWSGAPYGYTF. The CDR3 DNA is TGTGCCAGCAGTTCATGGTCAGGGGCGCCCTATGGCTACACCTTC.